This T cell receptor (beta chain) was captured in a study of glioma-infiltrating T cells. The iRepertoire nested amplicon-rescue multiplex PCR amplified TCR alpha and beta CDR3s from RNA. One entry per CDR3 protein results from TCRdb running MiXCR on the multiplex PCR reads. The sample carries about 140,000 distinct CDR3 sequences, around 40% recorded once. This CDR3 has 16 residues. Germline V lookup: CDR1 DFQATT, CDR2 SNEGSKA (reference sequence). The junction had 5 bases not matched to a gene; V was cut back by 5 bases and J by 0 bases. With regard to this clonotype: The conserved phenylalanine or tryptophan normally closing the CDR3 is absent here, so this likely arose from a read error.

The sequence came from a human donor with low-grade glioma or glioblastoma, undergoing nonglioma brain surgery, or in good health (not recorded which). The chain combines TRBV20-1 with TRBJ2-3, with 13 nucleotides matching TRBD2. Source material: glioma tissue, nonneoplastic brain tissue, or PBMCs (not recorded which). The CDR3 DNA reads TGCAGTGCTGCCGGGACTAGCGGGGCCAGCACAGATACGCAGTATTCT. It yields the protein CSAAGTSGASTDTQYS.